The 8 T cell receptor delta chains listed next were all sequenced from one sample in a study of gamma-delta T cells after stem cell transplantation. TCRdb reanalyzed the RT-PCR reads using CATT. The specimen's table records more than 55 delta-chain clones. The sample comprised gamma-delta T cells. The receptor source for this set is a human donor. It is not recorded whose cells these are; they may come from a transplant donor.

A remark on this clone: This delta chain slipped into a library made for gamma chains as a stray read, so its size is not meaningful. This chain links TRDV2 with TRDJ1; 10 positions match TRDD3. The J gene, left out of TCRdb, was set here by checking the DNA against germline. The CDR3 consists of 16 residues. J lost 2 bases, V lost 3 bases, and 8 bases had no gene match. In germline, CDR1 is GEAIGNYY, CDR2 EKD. CDR3 protein: CACDHITGGFTDKLIF. In DNA, the CDR3 is TGTGCCTGTGACCACATAACTGGGGGATTTACCGATAAACTCATCTTT.

This clone was counted between two and nine times. Because this delta chain is a stray read in a library intended to capture gamma chains, its abundance should not be given much weight. The sample contains more than one DNA sequence encoding this CDR3. The chain employs TRDV1 and TRDJ1; maybe TRDD3 (5 bases). V was shortened by 9 bases and J by 7 bases, with 21 bases between the two germline ends. The CDR3 length is 14 residues. CDR1 is TSWWSYY and CDR2 is QGS in the germline V gene. This CDR3 reads CALGRGIPHLKLIF. The CDR3 bases are TGTGCTCTCGGACGAGGGATCCCTCACCTTAAACTCATCTTT.

This clone was detected only a few times. The library was designed around gamma chains, so this delta chain is a stray read whose abundance carries little weight. In DNA, the CDR3 is TGTGCCTGTGACACCGTGGGGGAGTACACCGATAAACTCATCTTT. As protein: CACDTVGEYTDKLIF. The chain has TRDV2 and TRDJ1, with 7 bases identical to TRDD3. The CDR3 has 15 residues. Germline trimming cut 0 bases from V and 0 bases from J; bases unmatched to any gene: 3. The V gene's germline CDR1 is GEAIGNYY and CDR2 EKD.

This clone was counted a few times. With the library built for gamma chains, this delta chain is off target and its frequency is not meaningful. The V gene is TRDV2, the J gene TRDJ1; TRDD3 aligns across 9 bases. This CDR3 has 21 residues. Germline lookup yields CDR1 GEAIGNYY and CDR2 EKD. Trimming took 0 bases from V and 4 from J; bases not matched to a gene: 23. CDR3 region: CACDTVSQLGDPPREGDKLIF. The CDR3 nucleotides are TGTGCCTGTGACACCGTAAGTCAACTGGGGGACCCACCCCGAGAGGGCGATAAACTCATCTTT.

This clone was counted a few times. This delta chain lies outside the target of a library built for gamma chains; its clone size means little. This chain links TRDV2 with TRDJ1; 9 bases are shared with TRDD3. Germline V gives CDR1 GEAIGNYY, CDR2 EKD. The CDR3 consists of 21 residues. J was trimmed by 0 bases and V by 0 bases; bases with no gene match: 19. CDR3 in amino acids: CACDTVLFTGGPRLHTDKLIF. CDR3 DNA sequence: TGTGCCTGTGACACCGTTTTATTTACTGGGGGACCACGGCTCCACACCGATAAACTCATCTTT.

This clone turned up a few times. This delta chain lies outside the target of a library built for gamma chains; its clone size means little. This chain joins TRDV2 and TRDJ1; 9 positions match TRDD3. The CDR3 has 17 residues. V trimming: 0 bases; J trimming: 2 bases; junction bases outside the gene matches: 9. Looked up from germline, CDR1 is GEAIGNYY and CDR2 is EKD. As DNA, the CDR3 is TGTGCCTGTGACACCATTCCTACTGGGGGAGAAACCGATAAACTCATCTTT. This translates into CACDTIPTGGETDKLIF.

Details on this clone: Found in a library prepared for gamma chains, this delta chain is an off-target read, and its abundance has little meaning. No V gene was called, and the J gene is TRDJ1; the table gives TRDD3 as D, unverified against the DNA. The CDR3 is 18 residues long. The CDR3 sequence: CALGELWVLGDPSDKLIF. CDR3 bases: TGTGCTCTTGGGGAACTATGGGTACTGGGGGATCCGTCCGATAAACTCATCTTT.

This clone has more than one count but fewer than ten. One junction end disagrees with the germline gene, perhaps due to a read error. Because the library targeted gamma chains, this delta chain is an off-target read whose size means little. The genes are TRDV2 and TRDJ1; D ambiguous. CDR3 length: 14 residues. Germline loops: CDR1 GEAIGNYY, CDR2 EKD. The CDR3 region has the DNA TGTGCTTGTGACCCATTACTAAACACCGATAAACTCATCTTT. This translates into CACDPLLNTDKLIF.